The next 32 T cell receptor beta chains were all read from a single sample in a study of blood T cells in healthy people across ages. It was with a sample-barcoded 5' primer and a J-beta primer mix that a second PCR of roughly 7 to 12 cycles was run. TCRdb reanalysed the 5' RACE reads using MiXCR and keeps one entry per CDR3 protein. Among about 620,000 distinct CDR3 sequences, under 65% were seen once, and the ten largest hold about 14%. Material: blood. The receptor set was obtained from a woman of 80 years or more in good health.

The V and J genes are TRBV20-1 and TRBJ1-1; 10 bases fit TRBD1. V lost 2 bases, J lost 6 bases, and 6 bases stayed unmatched. Germline-derived CDR1 and CDR2 are DFQATT and SNEGSKA (reference sequence). There are 14 residues in the CDR3. Written as DNA, the CDR3 is TGCAGTGCTAGATCCCAGACAGGGGGCCCTGAAGCTTTCTTT. It specifies CSARSQTGGPEAFF.

Here the CDR3 DNA reads TGCAGTGCTAGAGATCCCCGGCAAAATCAGCCCCAGCATTTT. Translated: CSARDPRQNQPQHF. The chain employs TRBV20-1 and TRBJ1-5; D not resolved. V lost 0 bases and J lost 4, with 10 bases in between. This CDR3 contains 14 residues. The germline V gene has CDR1 DFQATT and CDR2 SNEGSKA (reference sequence).

This clonotype was found once. This chain joins TRBV29-1 and TRBJ2-7; either TRBD1 or TRBD2 may supply D (7 bases each). This CDR3 contains 14 residues. Per germline, CDR1 SQVTM and CDR2 ANQGSEA. Trimming shortened V by 5 bases and J by 4 bases, and 18 bases separated the two germline ends. The CDR3, as DNA: TGCAGCGTTAGAGCGGGACAGACGAGTTACGAGCAGTACTTC. Encoded protein: CSVRAGQTSYEQYF.

This clonotype was counted many times. V is TRBV4-1 and J is TRBJ2-7; perhaps TRBD2 as D (5 bases). Trimming cost V 0 bases and J 1 base, with 13 bases left between them. Germline CDR1 reads MGHRA; CDR2 reads YSYEKL. This CDR3 spans 16 amino acids. The CDR3 bases are TGCGCCAGCAGCCAAGACGGGGATGGACTTTCCTACGAGCAGTACTTC. This gives the protein CASSQDGDGLSYEQYF.

The V gene is TRBV7-2, the J gene TRBJ2-5; either TRBD1 or TRBD2 may fit D (5 bases each). There are 15 residues in the CDR3. The germline CDR1 and CDR2 sequences are SGHTA and FQGNSA. Trimming pared 3 bases from V and 2 bases from J, leaving 13 bases between. The CDR3 DNA reads TGTGCCAGCAGCTTGGGACCGCAGATACAAGAGACCCAGTACTTC. It translates to CASSLGPQIQETQYF.

This rearrangement joins TRBV12-3 or TRBV12-4 to TRBJ2-2; D gene ambiguous. Deletions cut 3 bases from V and 9 bases from J, with 14 bases between. This CDR3 contains 14 residues. CDR3 DNA sequence: TGTGCCAGCAGTTTTGCCCTCCGGAACCGGGAGCTGTTTTTT. Translation gives CASSFALRNRELFF.

This chain links TRBV13 with TRBJ2-1, with TRBD1 matching over 7 bases. CDR3 size: 16 residues. J lost 6 bases, V lost 4 bases, and 12 bases had no gene match. Germline-derived CDR1 and CDR2 are PRHDT and FYEKMQ (reference sequence). This chain's CDR3 is CASSSLTGDLANEQFF. CDR3 in DNA: TGTGCCAGCAGCTCCCTTACAGGGGATTTGGCCAATGAGCAGTTCTTC.

In its sample, this clonotype was seen a few times. This chain links TRBV20-1 with TRBJ2-1; no clear D gene. The germline CDR1 and CDR2 sequences are DFQATT and SNEGSKA (reference sequence). Trimming left V 6 bases short and J 15 bases short, with 21 bases between. CDR3 length: 12 residues. The CDR3 spells CSAPSALMSGFF. DNA of the CDR3: TGCAGTGCCCCCTCAGCGCTCATGAGTGGGTTCTTC.

This clonotype has at least ten counts. This chain joins TRBV3-1 and TRBJ2-7, with TRBD1 identical over 10 bases. The V gene end was trimmed by 3 bases and the J gene end by 5 bases; junction bases not matched to a gene: 4. The CDR3 sequence is 14 residues long. Looked up from germline, CDR1 is LGHDT and CDR2 is YNNKEL (reference sequence). In nucleotides, the CDR3 is TGTGCCAGCAGCCATTTGGGACAGGGGAACGAGCAGTACTTC. Residues: CASSHLGQGNEQYF.

This clonotype has at least ten counts. The V gene is TRBV3-1, the J gene TRBJ1-4; D gene unclear. The length of the CDR3 is 14 residues. Trimming took off 6 bases at V and 0 bases at J, with 8 bases between the two ends. The V gene's germline CDR1 is LGHDT and CDR2 YNNKEL (reference sequence). The CDR3, as DNA: TGTGCCAGCAGTCTGTCGGCAACTAATGAAAAACTGTTTTTT. Translation: CASSLSATNEKLFF.

This clonotype was seen many times. This chain connects TRBV18 to TRBJ2-5, with 8 bases matching TRBD2. Trimming took 2 bases from V and 0 from J; bases not matched to a gene: 5. CDR3 length: 16 amino acids. Looked up from germline, CDR1 is KGHSH and CDR2 is LQKENI. Here the CDR3 DNA reads TGTGCCAGCTCACCAAAAACTAGCGGAGACCAAGAGACCCAGTACTTC. As protein: CASSPKTSGDQETQYF.

This clonotype has ten or more counts. The chain combines TRBV12-3 or TRBV12-4 with TRBJ1-6, with unresolved D. V lost 2 bases to trimming and J lost 16 bases, with 12 bases between them. This CDR3 is built from 12 residues. CDR3 region: CASSLRVLPLHF. Here the CDR3 DNA reads TGTGCCAGCAGTTTAAGGGTATTGCCTCTCCACTTT.

This clonotype was observed a few times. The genes are TRBV28 and TRBJ2-1, with TRBD2 identical over 8 bases. This CDR3 spans 17 amino acids. Germline lookup yields CDR1 MDHEN and CDR2 SYDVKM. Unmatched junction bases numbered 17, after V lost 5 bases and J lost 8 bases. CDR3 residues: CASSTHPGGGPPDEQFF. The CDR3 DNA reads TGTGCCAGCAGTACCCATCCCGGGGGGGGTCCCCCGGATGAGCAGTTCTTC. The variable domain in full, with the rest retrieved from reference TRBV28 and TRBJ2-1, is DVKVTQSSRYLVKRTGEKVFLECVQDMDHENMFWYRQDPGLGLRLIYFSYDVKMKEKGDIPEGYSVSREKKERFSLILESASTNQTSMYLCASSTHPGGGPPDEQFFGPGTRLTVL.

The chain has TRBV7-9 and TRBJ1-2, with 8 nucleotides matching TRBD1. CDR1 and CDR2 from the germline V gene are SEHNR and FQNEAQ (reference sequence). The CDR3 sequence is 14 residues long. V dropped 5 bases and J dropped 2; count of bases not matched to a gene: 4. CDR3 bases: TGTGCCAGCAGCGCACAGGGGGGGAACTATGGCTACACCTTC. Its translation: CASSAQGGNYGYTF.

This clonotype was detected ten times or more. The rearrangement links TRBV3-1 to TRBJ1-6; the D gene is possibly TRBD1 (5 bases). The CDR3 is 15 residues long. CDR1 LGHDT and CDR2 YNNKEL come from the germline V gene (reference sequence). The germline V and J ends were trimmed by 5 bases and 10 bases, with 18 bases remaining between them. The CDR3 sequence: CASSNVGDANSPLHF. As DNA, the CDR3 is TGTGCCAGCAGCAACGTCGGGGACGCCAACTCACCCCTCCACTTT.

This clonotype showed up many times. The CDR3 loop is CASSQESPETQYF. In DNA, the CDR3 is TGTGCCAGCAGCCAAGAAAGCCCGGAGACCCAGTACTTC. This sequence joins TRBV4-2 and TRBJ2-5; D gene uncertain. CDR1 is LGHNA and CDR2 is YNFKEQ in the germline V gene. V was cut by 0 bases and J by 5 bases, with 7 bases left in between. The CDR3 totals 13 residues.

This clonotype was counted many times. The chain employs TRBV27 and TRBJ2-7; tentative D call: TRBD2 (6 bases). CDR3 length: 16 residues. Trimming left V 2 bases short and J 2 bases short, with 16 bases between. Germline assignment: CDR1 MNHEY and CDR2 SMNVEV (reference sequence). The chain's CDR3 is CASSLIGTGRTYEQYF. DNA of the CDR3: TGTGCCAGCAGTTTAATAGGGACTGGACGTACCTACGAGCAGTACTTC.

The CDR3 loop is CASSLSWRERGDEQFF. CDR3 DNA: TGCGCCAGCAGCTTGAGCTGGCGGGAGCGCGGGGATGAGCAGTTCTTC. This sequence joins TRBV5-1 and TRBJ2-1, with 7 nucleotides matching TRBD2. The junction had 12 bases not matched to a gene; V was cut back by 1 base and J by 8 bases. Germline CDR1 is SGHRS and CDR2 is YFSETQ. This CDR3 spans 16 amino acids.

This clonotype appeared many times. This rearrangement joins TRBV29-1 to TRBJ2-1; the match to TRBD1 covers 9 bases. The length of the CDR3 is 13 residues. Germline values: CDR1 SQVTM, CDR2 ANQGSEA. Trimming removed 7 bases from V and 6 bases from J; junction bases left unmatched: 7. The CDR3 coding sequence is TGCAGCGCTGCCGGGACAGGGAGCAATGAGCAGTTCTTC. Its protein product is CSAAGTGSNEQFF.

The genes are TRBV3-1 and TRBJ2-2, with no clear D. The CDR3 is made up of 18 amino acids. Germline lookup yields CDR1 LGHDT and CDR2 YNNKEL (reference sequence). The V end was cut by 1 base, the J end by 5 bases, with 20 bases between. The CDR3 DNA is TGTGCCAGCAGCCAAGCTTCACTTGGAGCTGCCTGGACCGGGGAGCTGTTTTTT. As protein: CASSQASLGAAWTGELFF.

This clonotype was counted a few times. The V and J genes are TRBV12-3 or TRBV12-4 and TRBJ2-2; D not resolved. This CDR3 has 12 amino acids. Deletions cut 8 bases from V and 6 bases from J, with 10 bases between. CDR3 in DNA: TGTGCCAGCCTAGACCAGGCCGGGGAGCTGTTTTTT. Translated: CASLDQAGELFF.

This clonotype was counted a few times. In nucleotides, the CDR3 is TGTGCCATCAGTGAGCCGACCAAGACTAGCGGGCGCTCCTACAATGAGCAGTTCTTC. Protein: CAISEPTKTSGRSYNEQFF. The chain joins TRBV10-3 to TRBJ2-1; 10 bases agree with TRBD2. This CDR3 region has 19 residues. Per germline, CDR1 ENHRY and CDR2 SYGVKD. V was clipped by 2 bases and J by 0 bases; unmatched bases: 10.

The chain employs TRBV29-1 and TRBJ2-1; D remains ambiguous. The CDR3 is made up of 12 amino acids. The V and J ends lost 4 bases and 7 bases respectively, with 11 bases between them. Germline CDR1 SQVTM, CDR2 ANQGSEA. This CDR3 is CSVASLINEQFF. The CDR3, as DNA: TGCAGCGTTGCCTCCCTAATTAATGAGCAGTTCTTC.

This clonotype was observed at least ten times. This chain joins TRBV20-1 and TRBJ2-3; D ambiguous. CDR3 length: 14 residues. Per germline, CDR1 DFQATT and CDR2 SNEGSKA (reference sequence). Trimming took off 6 bases at V and 0 bases at J, with 13 bases between the two ends. Written as DNA, the CDR3 is TGCAGTGCCCTGCCCGGTGGCAGCACAGATACGCAGTATTTT. As protein: CSALPGGSTDTQYF.

This clonotype was seen only a few times. This chain uses TRBV28 with TRBJ2-1; 10 positions match TRBD2. The CDR3 has 15 amino acids. Germline V gene data show CDR1 as MDHEN and CDR2 as SYDVKM. The V segment lost 4 bases and the J segment 10 bases; nucleotides outside the gene matches: 10. DNA of the CDR3: TGTGCCAGCAGTTCAACCCTAGCGGGAGTTGAGGAGCAGTTCTTC. Protein: CASSSTLAGVEEQFF.

This clonotype has ten or more counts. The chain combines TRBV2 with TRBJ2-1; unclear D gene. The CDR3 loop spans 14 amino acids. With 4 bases removed from V and 3 bases from J, the gap between germline ends came to 10 bases. Germline CDR1 SNHLY, CDR2 FYNNEI. The CDR3 nucleotides are TGTGCCAGCAGTGTGGAAGCGTTCTACAATGAGCAGTTCTTC. Its protein product is CASSVEAFYNEQFF. Full variable domain (rest looked up from reference TRBV2 and TRBJ2-1): EPEVTQTPSHQVTQMGQEVILRCVPISNHLYFYWYRQILGQKVEFLVSFYNNEISEKSEIFDDQFSVERPDGSNFTLKIRSTKLEDSAMYFCASSVEAFYNEQFFGPGTRLTVL.

This clonotype has more than one count but fewer than ten. The chain employs TRBV29-1 and TRBJ1-2; perhaps TRBD1 as D (5 bases). V was pared by 7 bases and J by 0 bases, with 12 bases between. Germline CDR1 reads SQVTM; CDR2 reads ANQGSEA. CDR3 length equals 13 residues. As DNA, the CDR3 is TGCAGCGCGTCAGGGCGAGCTAACTATGGCTACACCTTC. This sequence encodes CSASGRANYGYTF. The full variable domain, with the rest looked up from reference TRBV29-1 and TRBJ1-2, is SAVISQKPSRDICQRGTSLTIQCQVDSQVTMMFWYRQQPGQSLTLIATANQGSEATYESGFVIDKFPISRPNLTFSTLTVSNMSPEDSSIYLCSASGRANYGYTFGSGTRLTVV.

The sample holds many counts of this clonotype. The CDR3 DNA is TGCAGTGCTAGAGGTGTGCTTAGCACGGACCTCGATACGCAGTATTTT. It specifies CSARGVLSTDLDTQYF. The V and J genes are TRBV20-1 and TRBJ2-3; D ambiguous. The V gene lost 1 base and the J gene lost 6 bases, with 20 bases spanning the gap. This CDR3 is built from 16 residues. Looked up from germline, CDR1 is DFQATT and CDR2 is SNEGSKA (reference sequence).

This clonotype was seen a single time. This chain connects TRBV27 to TRBJ1-2; TRBD1 agrees at 11 bases. The V gene end was trimmed by 5 bases and the J gene end by 8 bases; junction bases not matched to a gene: 7. The CDR3 is made up of 14 amino acids. The germline V gene encodes CDR1 MNHEY and CDR2 SMNVEV (reference sequence). The CDR3 region is CASSPGTGGQGYTF. The CDR3 DNA follows: TGTGCCAGCAGTCCCGGGACAGGGGGACAGGGCTACACCTTC.

The chain recombines TRBV7-2 with TRBJ2-7, with 8 bases aligning to TRBD2. The CDR3 is 16 residues long. Trimming at V came to 5 bases and at J to 3 bases, leaving 12 bases not matched to a gene. From germline, CDR1 is SGHTA and CDR2 FQGNSA. Here the CDR3 reads CASSPGGGGNLYEQYF. CDR3 bases: TGTGCCAGCAGCCCGGGCGGCGGGGGGAACCTCTACGAGCAGTACTTC.

The rearrangement joins TRBV20-1 to TRBJ1-6, with unresolved D. Germline V gives CDR1 DFQATT, CDR2 SNEGSKA (reference sequence). The CDR3 sequence is 13 residues long. V was cut by 2 bases and J by 7 bases, with 9 bases left in between. DNA of the CDR3: TGCAGTGCTAGATCCGGAGCCAATTCACCCCTCCACTTT. It translates to CSARSGANSPLHF.

This chain uses TRBV27 with TRBJ2-1, with 7 bases lining up with TRBD2. V lost 5 bases, J lost 9 bases, and 7 bases stayed unmatched. The CDR3 is made up of 13 amino acids. CDR1 MNHEY and CDR2 SMNVEV come from the germline V gene (reference sequence). As DNA, the CDR3 is TGTGCCAGCAGTACATCAGCGGGAAGTGAGCAGTTCTTC. Its protein product is CASSTSAGSEQFF.